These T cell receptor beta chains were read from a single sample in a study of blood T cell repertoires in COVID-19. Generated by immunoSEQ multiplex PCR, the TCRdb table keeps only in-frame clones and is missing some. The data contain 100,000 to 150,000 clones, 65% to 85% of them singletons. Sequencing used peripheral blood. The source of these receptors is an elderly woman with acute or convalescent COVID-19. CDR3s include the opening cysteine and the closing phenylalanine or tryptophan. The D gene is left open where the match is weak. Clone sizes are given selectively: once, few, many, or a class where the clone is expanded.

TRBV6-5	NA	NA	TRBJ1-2	TGTGCCAGCAGCCGCGACAGCTATGGCTACACCTTC	CASSRDSYGYTF
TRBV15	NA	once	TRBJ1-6	TGTGCCACCAGCAGAGATCCGGCAGGGCAGGACTCACCCCTCCACTTT	CATSRDPAGQDSPLHF
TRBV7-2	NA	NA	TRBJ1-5	TGTGCCAGCAGCTTAGGTCCCCGGGGTATTAGCAATCAGCCCCAGCATTTT	CASSLGPRGISNQPQHF
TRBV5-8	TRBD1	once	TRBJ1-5	TGTGCCAGCAGCTCACCGGGACAGACCCCCCAGCCCCAGCATTTT	CASSSPGQTPQPQHF
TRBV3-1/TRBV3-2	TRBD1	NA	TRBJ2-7	TGTGCCAGCAGCCTGGGACAGACTACCTACGAGCAGTACTTC	CASSLGQTTYEQYF
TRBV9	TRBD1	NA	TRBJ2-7	TGTGCCAGCAGCGTTTCCGGGACAGAACTCCCCTACGAGCAGTACTTC	CASSVSGTELPYEQYF
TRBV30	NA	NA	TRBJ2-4	TGTGCCTGGGGCCTCAAAAACATTCAGTACTTC	CAWGLKNIQYF
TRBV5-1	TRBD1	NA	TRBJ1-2	TGCGCCAGCAGCCAAGGGACAGGGGGCGTCGCGGTTGGCTACACCTTC	CASSQGTGGVAVGYTF
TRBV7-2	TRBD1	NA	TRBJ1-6	TGTGCCAGCACGGACAGGGATTCACCCCTCCACTTT	CASTDRDSPLHF
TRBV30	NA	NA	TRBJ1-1	TGTGCCTGGTTAAGGATGGGGGGGAACACTGAAGCTTTCTTT	CAWLRMGGNTEAFF
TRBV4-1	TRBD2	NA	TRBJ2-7	TGCGCCAGCAGCCATAATAGCGGGGGAGCCTACGAGCAGTACTTC	CASSHNSGGAYEQYF
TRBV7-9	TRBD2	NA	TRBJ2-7	TGTGCCAGCAGCTCCGCCGGACTAGCCAATCCTCGGTACTTC	CASSSAGLANPRYF
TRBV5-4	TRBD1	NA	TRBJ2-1	TGTGCCAGCAGCTCTCCGACAGGGAATTACAATGAGCAGTTCTTC	CASSSPTGNYNEQFF
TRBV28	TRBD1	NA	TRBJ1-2	TGTGCCAGCAGCACAACAGGGGAGGTCTATGGCTACACCTTC	CASSTTGEVYGYTF
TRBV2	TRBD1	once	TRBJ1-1	TGTGCCAGCAGCGGACAGGGGAGGAACACTGAAGCTTTCTTT	CASSGQGRNTEAFF
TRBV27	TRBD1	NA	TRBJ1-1	TGTGCCAGCAGTTCCCGCGGACAGGGCCCTCCAGCTTTCTTT	CASSSRGQGPPAFF
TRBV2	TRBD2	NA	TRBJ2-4	TGTGCCAGCAGGATGGGACTAGCGGGAGGTAGTCCCAAAAACATTCAGTACTTC	CASRMGLAGGSPKNIQYF